This paragraph covers one T cell receptor beta chain sequence. What it binds is unknown. This may be a read error, as it is one base from a much larger clone. This entry is derived from a study of T cells in Graves' hyperthyroidism and ophthalmopathy. Each diagnosis drew on symptoms, thyroxine, TRAb, thyroid ultrasound and orbital computed tomography findings. Findings and limits, study-wide: Blood shared most expanded thyroid clonotypes above 0.001. Ophthalmopathy was predicted by the model a median of 6.5 months ahead of onset. Separation of ophthalmopathy from stable hyperthyroidism was achieved by a 13 V-J model.

The CDR3 spans 15 residues. Looked up from germline, CDR1 is SEHNR and CDR2 is FQNEAQ (reference sequence). TCR beta CDR3 regions were amplified from RNA. A first-round RT-PCR of the TCR CDR3 used the HTBI primer set. TCRdb recomputed calls from the multiplex PCR reads with MiXCR, one row per CDR3 protein. The sample lists about 510,000 distinct CDR3 sequences; 46% were seen once. Sequencing used peripheral blood or thyroid tissue (not recorded which). The receptor was derived from an adult woman with Graves' disease, either hyperthyroidism or ophthalmopathy (not recorded which). The chain has TRBV7-9 and TRBJ2-7, with D possibly matching TRBD1 (8 bases). CDR3 nucleotide sequence: TGTGCCAGCAGTCTCGTCACAGGGGGAGGGTACGAGCAGTGCTTC. This sequence encodes CASSLVTGGGYEQCF.